Listed here are 21 T cell receptor beta chains from one sample, sequenced in a study of blood T cell repertoires in COVID-19. Repertoires were generated with immunoSEQ multiplex PCR, while TCRdb's copy carries only in-frame clones and drops some. The sample has tens of thousands of clones, 65% to 85% seen once. What was sequenced was peripheral blood. Receptor source: an older woman with acute or convalescent COVID-19.

The genes are TRBV7-9 and TRBJ2-7; 7 bases line up with TRBD1. CDR3 length: 12 amino acids. The germline gives CDR1 SEHNR, CDR2 FQNEAQ (reference sequence). Trimming at V came to 5 bases and at J to 3 bases, leaving 1 base not matched to a gene. The CDR3 here is CASSRQGYEQYV. For the CDR3, the DNA is TGTGCCAGCAGCCGACAGGGCTACGAGCAGTACGTC.

The chain uses TRBV6-6 and TRBJ2-4; tentatively, D is TRBD2 (5 bases). The germline V and J ends were trimmed by 2 bases and 10 bases, with 9 bases remaining between them. From germline, CDR1 is MNHNY and CDR2 SVGAGI (reference sequence). The length of the CDR3 is 12 residues. The CDR3 region has the DNA TGTGCCAGCAGTTACGTTGAGGGAATTCAGTACTTC. Translation gives CASSYVEGIQYF.

There are a few counts of this clone. The CDR3 region is CASSQQGSSNQPQHF. The CDR3 DNA sequence: TGTGCCAGCAGCCAACAGGGTTCAAGCAATCAGCCCCAGCATTTT. V gene TRBV4-2 combines with J gene TRBJ1-5; TRBD1 is a possible D gene (5 bases). The V end was cut by 2 bases, the J end by 1 base, with 9 bases between. Germline CDR1 reads LGHNA; CDR2 reads YNFKEQ. The CDR3 has 15 amino acids.

The V call is TRBV4-2, the J call TRBJ1-6, with no clear D. The CDR3 runs 15 residues. V shed 4 bases and J shed 10 bases, with 17 bases lying between them. Per the germline V gene, CDR1 is LGHNA and CDR2 is YNFKEQ. The CDR3 is CASSPMEGSESPLHF. In DNA, the CDR3 is TGTGCCAGCAGCCCAATGGAGGGATCGGAATCACCCCTCCACTTT.

This rearrangement joins TRBV6-2 or TRBV6-3 to TRBJ2-7, with 14 nucleotides matching TRBD2. The CDR3 sequence is 15 residues long. CDR1 MNHEY and CDR2 SVGEGT come from the germline V gene. V lost 4 bases, J lost 3 bases, and 2 bases stayed unmatched. CDR3 amino acids: CASSFGLAGGYEQYF. The CDR3 DNA sequence: TGTGCCAGCAGTTTCGGACTAGCGGGGGGCTACGAGCAGTACTTC.

V is TRBV18 and J is TRBJ1-2, with D unclear. The germline V gene encodes CDR1 KGHSH and CDR2 LQKENI. Trimming removed 6 bases at V and 8 bases at J, with 19 bases between. This CDR3 is 14 amino acids long. DNA of the CDR3: TGTGCCAGCTCTCCGGGCCGGCCCGGGGAAGGCTACACCTTC. Its translation: CASSPGRPGEGYTF.

A remark on this clone: The same CDR3 arises from other DNA sequences in this sample as well. The chain joins TRBV9 to TRBJ2-1; tentatively, D is TRBD2 (6 bases). Per the germline V gene, CDR1 is SGDLS and CDR2 is YYNGEE. Trimming took 0 bases from V and 3 from J, leaving 10 bases between them. CDR3 length: 15 residues. The CDR3 reads CASSVAGDRYNEQFF. In nucleotides, the CDR3 is TGTGCCAGCAGCGTAGCGGGGGACCGCTACAATGAGCAGTTCTTC.

CDR3 in amino acids: CAISETGQNYGYTF. CDR3 sequence (DNA): TGTGCCATCAGTGAGACAGGACAAAACTATGGCTACACCTTC. The chain joins TRBV10-3 to TRBJ1-2; maybe TRBD1 (5 bases). CDR3 length: 14 amino acids. Germline values: CDR1 ENHRY, CDR2 SYGVKD. Deletions cut 2 bases from V and 2 bases from J, with 9 bases between.

V is TRBV6-4 and J is TRBJ1-1; TRBD1 matches at 8 bases. CDR1 MRHNA and CDR2 SNTAGT come from the germline V gene. V lost 9 bases, J lost 7 bases, and 10 bases stayed unmatched. This CDR3 is 13 amino acids long. DNA of the CDR3: TGTGCCAGTAAACCAGGGGGCAGCAATGAAGCTTTCTTT. It specifies CASKPGGSNEAFF.

The rearrangement links TRBV7-9 to TRBJ1-1, with TRBD1 identical over 11 bases. The CDR3 sequence is 13 residues long. V lost 10 bases to trimming and J lost 6 bases; unmatched junction nucleotides: 7. Germline CDR1 and CDR2: SEHNR and FQNEAQ (reference sequence). The CDR3 bases are TGTGCCATCTCTCGGGACAGGGGGGCTGAAGCTTTCTTT. Protein sequence: CAISRDRGAEAFF.

In this sample, this clone turned up once. This sequence joins TRBV5-5 and TRBJ2-7; the D gene is possibly TRBD1 (5 bases). This CDR3 has 12 amino acids. CDR1 and CDR2 from the germline V gene are SGHKS and YYEKEE (reference sequence). Trimming removed 4 bases at V and 3 bases at J, with 8 bases between. CDR3 bases: TGTGCCAGCAGCCGGACACGCTACGAGCAGTACGTC. This encodes CASSRTRYEQYV.

The V gene is TRBV2, the J gene TRBJ2-6; TRBD2 might be the D (5 bases). This CDR3 has 17 residues. The germline V and J ends were trimmed by 3 bases and 0 bases, with 12 bases remaining between them. Germline V gene data show CDR1 as SNHLY and CDR2 as FYNNEI. The CDR3 is CASSDDRTDSGANVLTF. The CDR3 DNA sequence: TGTGCCAGCAGTGACGACCGGACTGACTCTGGGGCCAACGTCCTGACTTTC. Full variable domain (missing parts from reference TRBV2 and TRBJ2-6): EPEVTQTPSHQVTQMGQEVILRCVPISNHLYFYWYRQILGQKVEFLVSFYNNEISEKSEIFDDQFSVERPDGSNFTLKIRSTKLEDSAMYFCASSDDRTDSGANVLTFGAGSRLTVL.

This clone has just a few counts. This chain connects TRBV10-1 to TRBJ2-7; no firm D call. The length of the CDR3 is 13 residues. The germline gives CDR1 WNHNN, CDR2 SYGVQD (reference sequence). V lost 4 bases, J lost 0 bases, and 7 bases lay in between. The CDR3 coding sequence is TGCGCCAGCAGTGGCAGTGACTCCTACGAGCAGTACTTC. Translated, it gives CASSGSDSYEQYF.

CDR3 protein: CASSSDSLQETQYF. The DNA for the CDR3 is TGCGCCAGCAGCTCAGACAGTTTACAAGAGACCCAGTACTTC. The chain joins TRBV5-1 to TRBJ2-5, with D possibly matching TRBD1 (5 bases). The germline CDR1 and CDR2 sequences are SGHRS and YFSETQ. The CDR3 has 14 amino acids. V lost 3 bases, J lost 2 bases, and 11 bases lay in between.

V and J are TRBV28 and TRBJ1-5; D gene uncertain. Germline CDR1 is MDHEN and CDR2 is SYDVKM. The CDR3 has 14 residues. Trimming took off 6 bases at V and 0 bases at J, with 9 bases between the two ends. The CDR3 nucleotides are TGTGCCAGCAGCCGAGGAAATAGCAATCAGCCCCAGCATTTT. This translates into CASSRGNSNQPQHF. Supplemented by reference TRBV28 and TRBJ1-5, the full variable domain reads DVKVTQSSRYLVKRTGEKVFLECVQDMDHENMFWYRQDPGLGLRLIYFSYDVKMKEKGDIPEGYSVSREKKERFSLILESASTNQTSMYLCASSRGNSNQPQHFGDGTRLSIL.

The chain recombines TRBV7-9 with TRBJ2-3; 8 positions agree with TRBD1. The germline V gene encodes CDR1 SEHNR and CDR2 FQNEAQ (reference sequence). The length of the CDR3 is 16 residues. V gave up 5 bases and J gave up 3 bases; unmatched junction bases: 10. The DNA for the CDR3 is TGTGCCAGCAGCCCACTCAGGGGACAGGTAACAGATACGCAGTATTTT. The encoded protein is CASSPLRGQVTDTQYF.

The chain is built from TRBV10-3 and TRBJ1-1, with D hard to call. The CDR3 is 12 residues long. Trimming shortened V by 4 bases and J by 5 bases, and 8 bases separated the two germline ends. Germline assignment: CDR1 ENHRY and CDR2 SYGVKD. In DNA form, the CDR3 reads TGTGCCATCAGTGGTTCACGGACTGAAGCTTTCTTT. Translating gives CAISGSRTEAFF.

This clone appeared a single time. This chain joins TRBV12-2 and TRBJ2-6; TRBD1, the table's D call, lacks a check against the DNA. TRBV12-2 is a listed pseudogene. This CDR3 has 20 residues. The CDR3 loop reads CASRSIIGQGINSGANVLTF. In nucleotides, the CDR3 is TGTGCAAGTCGCTCTATCATCGGACAGGGTATTAACTCTGGGGCCAACGTCCTGACTTTC.

The gene calls are TRBV6-6 and TRBJ1-2; tentatively, D is TRBD1 (5 bases). CDR1 and CDR2 (germline): MNHNY, SVGAGI (reference sequence). There are 11 residues in the CDR3. V was clipped by 9 bases and J by 4 bases, with 9 bases between them. CDR3: CASLDSYGYTF. The CDR3 bases are TGTGCCAGTTTAGACAGCTATGGCTACACCTTC.

The J gene is TRBJ2-6, the V gene TRBV2; possible D gene TRBD1, 6 bases. The CDR3 extends over 16 amino acids. The V and J ends lost 6 bases and 2 bases respectively, with 14 bases between them. Germline V gene lookup returns CDR1 SNHLY and CDR2 FYNNEI. CDR3 nucleotide sequence: TGTGCCAGCAGCCACTGGGACAATGCTGGGGCCAACGTCCTGACTTTC. This encodes CASSHWDNAGANVLTF. The full variable domain, in which reference TRBV2 and TRBJ2-6 provide the parts outside the CDR3, is EPEVTQTPSHQVTQMGQEVILRCVPISNHLYFYWYRQILGQKVEFLVSFYNNEISEKSEIFDDQFSVERPDGSNFTLKIRSTKLEDSAMYFCASSHWDNAGANVLTFGAGSRLTVL.

V and J are TRBV27 and TRBJ2-3; 13 bases agree with TRBD2. J lost 2 bases, V lost 3 bases, and 2 bases had no gene match. Germline lookup yields CDR1 MNHEY and CDR2 SMNVEV (reference sequence). The CDR3 loop spans 16 amino acids. The CDR3 nucleotides read TGTGCCAGCAGTTTCGGACTAGCGGGGGCCACAGATACGCAGTATTTT. It is translated as CASSFGLAGATDTQYF.